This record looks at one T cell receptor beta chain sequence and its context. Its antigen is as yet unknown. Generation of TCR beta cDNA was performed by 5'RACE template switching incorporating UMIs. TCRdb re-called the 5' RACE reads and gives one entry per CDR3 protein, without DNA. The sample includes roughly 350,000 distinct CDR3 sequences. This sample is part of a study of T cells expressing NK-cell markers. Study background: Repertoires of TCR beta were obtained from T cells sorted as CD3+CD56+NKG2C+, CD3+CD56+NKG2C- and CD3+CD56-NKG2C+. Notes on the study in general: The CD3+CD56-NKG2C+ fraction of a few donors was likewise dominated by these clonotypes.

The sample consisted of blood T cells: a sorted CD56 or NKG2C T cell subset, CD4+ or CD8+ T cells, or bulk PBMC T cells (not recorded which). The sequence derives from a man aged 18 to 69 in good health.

This CDR3 reads CASSLPQGSEQYF. J is TRBJ2-7 and V is TRBV28; TCRdb's D call, TRBD1, is unchecked because there is no DNA. Germline assignment: CDR1 MDHEN and CDR2 SYDVKM. The CDR3 runs to 13 residues.